The T cell receptor beta chain under discussion was sequenced for a study of blood T cell repertoires in COVID-19. For the study at large: Whether acute or convalescent, the COVID-19 samples came from the United States, Italy and Spain. The cDNA or gDNA used as material had been derived from T cells, B-cell-depleted T cells, or PBMCs.

In the study's own analysis: Amplification from reference gene primers served as the basis for estimated nucleated cell counts. TCRdb's copy holds only in-frame clones and misses some; the assay was immunoSEQ multiplex PCR. V and J calls and clone size are copied from that table; D and trimming were computed from the DNA. Here the sample spans hundreds of thousands of clones, 80% to 90% being singletons. Either two negative PCRs, clearance, or symptom resolution qualified Cohort 3 donors as recovered. V shed 4 bases, J shed 9 bases, and the junction held 6 bases outside the gene matches. Germline values: CDR1 MNHEY, CDR2 SVGAGI. This CDR3 spans 15 amino acids.

The receptor's source is a man aged 25 to 40 who had recovered from COVID-19. The V and J genes are TRBV6-5 and TRBJ1-6, with 10 bases lining up with TRBD1. Sample: PBMCs or T cells enriched from blood (not recorded which). The CDR3 is CASSFSGTGVSPLHF. The CDR3 DNA reads TGTGCCAGCAGTTTCTCCGGGACAGGGGTTTCACCCCTCCACTTT.